One and the same sample provided the 16 T cell receptor beta chains below, sequenced in a study of blood T cell repertoires in COVID-19. This table comes from immunoSEQ multiplex PCR, and its TCRdb copy is limited to in-frame clones, with some not included. This table holds about 100,000 clones, around four fifths found once. Sequenced input: peripheral blood. These receptors came from a woman between 65 and 79 years old with acute or convalescent COVID-19.

This chain links TRBV5-1 with TRBJ1-1; D remains unclear. Germline assignment: CDR1 SGHRS and CDR2 YFSETQ. This CDR3 is 15 amino acids long. The V gene lost 5 bases and the J gene lost 3 bases, with 17 bases spanning the gap. CDR3 residues: CASSPLPGVDTEAFF. CDR3 bases: TGCGCCAGCAGTCCTCTTCCAGGTGTGGACACTGAAGCTTTCTTT.

This chain connects TRBV7-8 to TRBJ2-7; D may be TRBD2 (5 bases). The germline V and J ends were trimmed by 5 bases and 0 bases, with 14 bases remaining between them. CDR1 and CDR2 (germline): SGHVS, FQNEAQ. CDR3 length equals 15 residues. The CDR3 region has the DNA TGTGCCAGCAGCCTCGGCGAGCGGCGCTCCTACGAGCAGTACGTC. The encoded protein is CASSLGERRSYEQYV.

The V call is TRBV6-5, the J call TRBJ1-1, with TRBD1 identical over 7 bases. Per germline, CDR1 MNHEY and CDR2 SVGAGI. V lost 4 bases, J lost 11 bases, and 10 bases stayed unmatched. The CDR3 length is 13 residues. The CDR3 bases are TGTGCCAGCAGTTCTCCAAAGGGGGCGTTGGCTTTCTTT. As protein: CASSSPKGALAFF.

The chain combines TRBV19 with TRBJ1-5; perhaps TRBD1 as D (6 bases). Trimming left V 5 bases short and J 4 bases short, with 15 bases between. Germline CDR1 is LNHDA and CDR2 is SQIVND (reference sequence). The CDR3 has 15 residues. CDR3 sequence: CASSPQQGLNQPQHF. The CDR3 DNA follows: TGTGCCAGTAGTCCTCAACAGGGTCTAAATCAGCCCCAGCATTTT.

CDR3 region: CAISPGLDRAGGYTF. In DNA, the CDR3 is TGTGCCATCAGCCCCGGACTGGACAGGGCGGGAGGCTACACCTTC. J is TRBJ1-2 and V is TRBV10-3, with 8 bases aligning to TRBD1. In germline, CDR1 is ENHRY, CDR2 SYGVKD. Trimming took 6 bases from V and 8 from J; bases not matched to a gene: 14. The CDR3 loop spans 15 amino acids.

This chain connects TRBV27 to TRBJ1-5, with D possibly matching TRBD1 (5 bases). The CDR3 runs to 15 residues. Looked up from germline, CDR1 is MNHEY and CDR2 is SMNVEV (reference sequence). V dropped 5 bases and J dropped 1 base, with 12 bases sitting between them. CDR3 nucleotide sequence: TGTGCCAGCAGTGAGCGGGGGACGAGCAATCAGCCCCAGCATTTT. Its translation is CASSERGTSNQPQHF.

The CDR3: CASSERSGPNTGELFF. In DNA, the CDR3 is TGTGCCAGCAGTGAAAGGTCAGGCCCCAACACCGGGGAGCTGTTTTTT. This rearrangement joins TRBV2 to TRBJ2-2, with no clear D. The CDR3 runs to 16 residues. The V end lost 2 bases, the J end lost 2 bases, and 12 bases lay between the germline ends. Germline CDR1 is SNHLY and CDR2 is FYNNEI.

This chain joins TRBV3-1 (or the pseudogene TRBV3-2) and TRBJ1-3; tentative D call: TRBD1 (6 bases). The CDR3 runs 16 residues. V lost 0 bases and J lost 6, with 15 bases in between. The germline V gene has CDR1 LGHDT and CDR2 YNNKEL (reference sequence). CDR3 loop: CASSQDRSGVLNTIYF. The CDR3 coding sequence is TGTGCCAGCAGCCAAGATAGATCAGGGGTACTAAACACCATATATTTT.

V gene TRBV3-1 (or the pseudogene TRBV3-2) combines with J gene TRBJ1-5; no reliable D call. V was clipped by 4 bases and J by 5 bases, with 6 bases between them. This CDR3 is built from 12 residues. The V gene's germline CDR1 is LGHDT and CDR2 YNNKEL (reference sequence). CDR3 residues: CASSRGDQPQHF. CDR3 in DNA: TGTGCCAGCAGCCGGGGAGATCAGCCCCAGCATTTT.

In this sample, this clone turned up a few times. This chain uses TRBV27 with TRBJ1-5; D remains unclear. Per the germline V gene, CDR1 is MNHEY and CDR2 is SMNVEV (reference sequence). V was clipped by 5 bases and J by 5 bases, with 10 bases between them. This CDR3 region has 13 residues. CDR3 nucleotide sequence: TGTGCCAGCAGTAGGTTTGGAGATCAGCCCCAGCATTTT. Protein: CASSRFGDQPQHF.

This chain connects TRBV19 to TRBJ1-1; tentative D call: TRBD1 (5 bases). The ends were cut back, 5 bases at V and 0 bases at J, with 7 bases in the middle. Germline-derived CDR1 and CDR2 are LNHDA and SQIVND (reference sequence). CDR3 length: 13 amino acids. CDR3 nucleotides: TGTGCCAGTAGTGTGACAGTGAACACTGAAGCTTTCTTT. Residues: CASSVTVNTEAFF.

The chain couples TRBV10-2 to TRBJ2-7, with D hard to call. V was trimmed by 3 bases and J by 2 bases, leaving 2 bases between them. Per germline, CDR1 WSHSY and CDR2 SAAADI. The CDR3 is 11 amino acids. CDR3 sequence: CASSDTYEQYF. The CDR3 bases are TGCGCCAGCAGTGACACCTACGAGCAGTACTTC.

The chain joins TRBV19 to TRBJ1-6, with 11 bases matching TRBD1. The CDR3 totals 15 residues. Trimming removed 5 bases from V and 9 bases from J; junction bases left unmatched: 6. CDR1 and CDR2 (germline): LNHDA, SQIVND (reference sequence). CDR3 sequence (DNA): TGTGCCAGTAGTTCCTCCGGGACAGGGGGTTCACCCCTCCACTTT. Its translation: CASSSSGTGGSPLHF.

The gene calls are TRBV18 and TRBJ2-7; D gene ambiguous. This CDR3 comprises 13 residues. The germline V gene has CDR1 KGHSH and CDR2 LQKENI. Trimming stripped 3 bases from V and 4 bases from J, with 10 bases between. The CDR3 nucleotides read TGTGCCAGCTCACCTACCCCCTATTACGAGCAGTACTTC. Its translation: CASSPTPYYEQYF.

The V call is TRBV19, the J call TRBJ2-1; 11 nucleotides agree with TRBD2. The trim removed 6 bases at V and 9 bases at J, leaving 13 bases unmatched. This CDR3 region has 16 residues. Germline V gene data show CDR1 as LNHDA and CDR2 as SQIVND (reference sequence). The CDR3 reads CASRSTSGGRSVEQFF. In nucleotides, the CDR3 is TGTGCCAGTAGGTCCACTAGCGGGGGTAGATCTGTTGAGCAGTTCTTC.

The chain joins TRBV28 to TRBJ1-4; D remains ambiguous. This CDR3 contains 13 residues. The germline V and J ends were trimmed by 6 bases and 8 bases, with 13 bases remaining between them. Germline CDR1 MDHEN, CDR2 SYDVKM. CDR3 in DNA: TGTGCCAGCAGCTTGACGGGGAGGGAAAAACTGTTTTTT. This sequence encodes CASSLTGREKLFF. Looking up the rest from reference TRBV28 and TRBJ1-4 gives the full variable domain: DVKVTQSSRYLVKRTGEKVFLECVQDMDHENMFWYRQDPGLGLRLIYFSYDVKMKEKGDIPEGYSVSREKKERFSLILESASTNQTSMYLCASSLTGREKLFFGSGTQLSVL.